The sample holds many counts of the clone carrying this T cell receptor (beta chain). Its antigen is not identified. The data are from a study of spatial heterogeneity in lung cancer. This sample's time point: sample taken at primary tumor resection. Samples came from roughly 75 TRACERx patients with untreated early-stage lung cancer. From tumor, nontumor lung or frozen PBMC, whole RNA was taken unsorted for sequencing. A unique molecular identifier was attached to every TCR cDNA molecule. TCRdb itself ran the 5' RACE reads through MiXCR, one entry per CDR3 protein. The data show about 100,000 distinct CDR3 sequences, with nearly 4.5% seen just once and 21% held by the top ten. Findings of the study overall: It was found that expanded intratumoral alpha and beta TCR counts tracked tumor mutation counts. Regional and ubiquitous nonsynonymous mutations were tracked by counts of regional and ubiquitous expanded TCRs, respectively.

V shed 3 bases and J 10 bases; nucleotides not matched to a gene: 13. The CDR3 spans 16 residues. Germline V CDR1 and CDR2: ENHRY, SYGVKD. The sample was lung tumor tissue, taken at surgery. The sequence derives from a male donor with early-stage non-small cell lung cancer. This chain uses TRBV10-3 with TRBJ2-1, with TRBD2 matching 9 bases. DNA for the CDR3: TGTGCCATCAGTGATAGGGCGGGAGGGCCTCTTGAGGAGCAGTTCTTC. Protein product: CAISDRAGGPLEEQFF.